This entry lists 7 T cell receptor beta chains sequenced from one sample in a study of cytomegalovirus exposure and HLA in healthy donors. PCR primers comprised 60 Vbeta and 13 Jbeta primers. Only in-frame clones appear in the TCRdb table, and some are missing; sequencing was by immunoSEQ multiplex PCR. The data contain more than 90,000 clones, about 75% of them singletons. The sequencing sample was made of PBMCs. The source is a man aged 50 or older in good health and CMV-seronegative.

This chain connects TRBV19 to TRBJ2-3; 10 positions agree with TRBD2. This CDR3 is built from 15 residues. Looked up from germline, CDR1 is LNHDA and CDR2 is SQIVND (reference sequence). Trimming took 1 base from V and 6 from J; bases not matched to a gene: 4. As DNA, the CDR3 is TGTGCCAGTAGTATAGCTAGCGGGGGTCAGGATACGCAGTATTTT. This gives the protein CASSIASGGQDTQYF.

The chain employs TRBV19 and TRBJ1-2; possible D gene TRBD1, 5 bases. The germline V gene encodes CDR1 LNHDA and CDR2 SQIVND (reference sequence). The CDR3 is 15 residues long. The V end was cut by 3 bases, the J end by 4 bases, with 15 bases between. For the CDR3, the DNA is TGTGCCAGTAGTATTGGGGGGGGAAGCCCCTATGGCTACACCTTC. This translates into CASSIGGGSPYGYTF.

The sample holds one count of this clone. This chain joins TRBV5-1 and TRBJ1-1; tentative D call: TRBD1 (6 bases). The CDR3 spans 14 residues. Trimming stripped 1 base from V and 0 bases from J, with 7 bases between. CDR1 and CDR2 (germline): SGHRS, YFSETQ. The CDR3 region has the DNA TGCGCCAGCAGCTTGACAGGGATGAACACTGAAGCTTTCTTT. Translated: CASSLTGMNTEAFF.

This chain joins TRBV28 and TRBJ1-1; no clear D gene. Trimming removed 6 bases from V and 4 bases from J, with 9 bases in between. The CDR3 loop spans 12 amino acids. CDR1 and CDR2 (germline): MDHEN, SYDVKM. The CDR3 DNA follows: TGTGCCAGCAGCCTTCCAGGCACTGAAGCTTTCTTT. Its translation: CASSLPGTEAFF.

On this clone: The sample contains more than one DNA sequence encoding this CDR3. The chain is built from TRBV28 and TRBJ2-5, with no clear D. This CDR3 spans 11 amino acids. From germline, CDR1 is MDHEN and CDR2 SYDVKM. V lost 4 bases to trimming and J lost 5 bases, with 5 bases between them. CDR3 DNA sequence: TGTGCCAGCAGTTCTAGGGAGACCCAGTACTTC. Translating it yields CASSSRETQYF.

The rearrangement links TRBV6-5 to TRBJ1-6, with 7 bases matching TRBD1. The CDR3 has 13 amino acids. V dropped 8 bases and J dropped 7; count of bases not matched to a gene: 5. Germline-derived CDR1 and CDR2 are MNHEY and SVGAGI. The DNA of the CDR3 is TGTGCCAGCTCCGGGACAGACAATTCACCCCTCCACTTT. Translating gives CASSGTDNSPLHF.

J is TRBJ1-4 and V is TRBV7-2; 8 positions agree with TRBD1. Per the germline V gene, CDR1 is SGHTA and CDR2 is FQGNSA. Unmatched junction bases numbered 8, after V lost 5 bases and J lost 6 bases. The CDR3 loop spans 15 amino acids. In DNA, the CDR3 is TGTGCCAGCAGCCCCCAGACAGGGGCCGATGAAAAACTGTTTTTT. Its protein is CASSPQTGADEKLFF.